The rows below give T cell receptor beta chains drawn from one sample of a study of regulatory T cells in long-lasting Graves disease. TCRdb re-analysed the multiplex PCR reads in MiXCR, keeping a single row per CDR3 protein. The sample has a few hundred thousand distinct CDR3 sequences, roughly a fifth seen once. These data also formed part of another study, on T cells in Graves' hyperthyroidism and ophthalmopathy.

The sequences come from peripheral blood mononuclear cells (PBMCs), collected at new diagnosis, from a patient treated with antithyroid drugs. These receptor sequences come from a woman aged 25 to 39 with Graves disease. The CDR3 runs from the conserved cysteine through the conserved F or W. D genes are given only for firm matches. Clone size is shown for a subset of rows, as once, few, many or a class of expanded clone.

abundance	v_gene	j_gene	d_gene	CDR3nt	CDR3aa
many	TRBV7-2	TRBJ1-5	TRBD1	TGTGCCAGCAGCGGGGGACAGGGACTCAATCAGCCCCAGCATTTT	CASSGGQGLNQPQHF
.	TRBV20-1	TRBJ2-6	.	TGCAGTGCTAGGCCCCTAAGAGCCGGACCTGGGGCCAACGTCCTGACTTTC	CSARPLRAGPGANVLTF
.	TRBV7-3	TRBJ2-2	TRBD2	TGTGCCAGCAGCTCCACTGGACTAGCGGGTTTTACGAACACCGGGGAGCTGTTTTTT	CASSSTGLAGFTNTGELFF
many	TRBV2	TRBJ2-7	.	TGTGCCAGCAGGGTAGAGTCGGGCGGCTCCGAGCAGTACTTC	CASRVESGGSEQYF
many	TRBV11-2	TRBJ1-5	.	TGTGCCAGCAGCTCCCAGGGTAGGGATCAGCCCCAGCATTTT	CASSSQGRDQPQHF
.	TRBV11-2	TRBJ2-7	TRBD1	TGTGCCAGCAGCTTAGGCCCCGGGACAGGGGGCGAGCAGTACTTC	CASSLGPGTGGEQYF
.	TRBV11-3	TRBJ2-3	TRBD2	TGTGCCAGCAGCCTTCGTAGCGGGAGGGCCTCAGATACGCAGTATTTT	CASSLRSGRASDTQYF
.	TRBV10-3	TRBJ2-7	.	TGTGCCATCAGTGGAGGGTCAGGGCCCGAGCAGTACTTC	CAISGGSGPEQYF
many	TRBV20-1	TRBJ2-3	TRBD1	TGCAGTGCTAGGGGGACAGGGGCGGCAGATACGCAGTATTTT	CSARGTGAADTQYF
many	TRBV27	TRBJ2-1	TRBD2	TGTGCCAGCAGTCCGTCAGCGGGGGGGGTCTACAATGAGCAGTTCTTC	CASSPSAGGVYNEQFF
.	TRBV2	TRBJ1-2	.	TGTGCCAGCAGTGGACAGCTAACTAACTATGGCTACACCTTC	CASSGQLTNYGYTF
.	TRBV29-1	TRBJ1-1	.	TGCAGCGTTGTAGCAGAGAACACTGAAGCTTTCTTT	CSVVAENTEAFF
many	TRBV7-9	TRBJ1-4	TRBD1	TGTGCCAGCAGTCCAACGGGACAGCCAAATGAAAAACTGTTTTTT	CASSPTGQPNEKLFF
many	TRBV12-3/TRBV12-4	TRBJ2-1	TRBD2	TGTGCCAGCAGTTTAGGGCGGGAGGCCCGGTTGGAGCAGTTCTTC	CASSLGREARLEQFF
once	TRBV6-1	TRBJ2-1	TRBD2	TGTGCCAGCAGTCAGATAACTAGCGGGAGCCCAGACAGTGAGCAGTTCTTC	CASSQITSGSPDSEQFF
many	TRBV10-3	TRBJ2-7	TRBD1	TGTGCCATCAGTGCGGACAGGGGGCCTCTCTACGAGCAGTACTTC	CAISADRGPLYEQYF
.	TRBV3-1	TRBJ1-2	.	TGTGCCAGCAGCCAAGACGGGGGTCGGATCTATGGCTACACCTTC	CASSQDGGRIYGYTF
.	TRBV19	TRBJ2-2	TRBD1	TGTGCCAGTAGTATAAGGGGAACAGGGGCGAACACCGGGGAGCTGTTTTTT	CASSIRGTGANTGELFF
many	TRBV28	TRBJ2-1	TRBD2	TGTGCCAGCAGTTTGTTAGCGGGAGTTGTCAATGAGCAGTTCTTC	CASSLLAGVVNEQFF
many	TRBV28	TRBJ1-5	TRBD1	TGTGCCAGCAGCTGGCGAGGGGGCCTCGGGCAGCCCCAGCATTTT	CASSWRGGLGQPQHF
many	TRBV5-1	TRBJ1-1	.	TGTGCCAGCAGTTTGGAAGGGCCGAACACTGAAGCTTTCTTT	CASSLEGPNTEAFF
many	TRBV2	TRBJ1-1	.	TGTGCCAGCTACCCACCCCCAGGGATGAACACTGAAGCTTTCTTT	CASYPPPGMNTEAFF
few	TRBV9	TRBJ2-5	TRBD1	TGTGCCAGCAGCCCCCGGACAGGGGGCATAGAGACCCAGTACTTC	CASSPRTGGIETQYF
many	TRBV19	TRBJ1-5	TRBD1	TGTGCCAGTAGCCAAATACCTGGGGCAGGGGGGAGCAATCAGCCCCAGCATTTT	CASSQIPGAGGSNQPQHF
many	TRBV18	TRBJ1-1	.	TGTGCCAGCTCACCCTTTAGGAACACTGAAGCTTTCTTT	CASSPFRNTEAFF
many	TRBV10-3	TRBJ1-2	.	TGTGCCATCAGGGGGACACCCCCTTCGGACTATGGCTACACCTTC	CAIRGTPPSDYGYTF
many	TRBV11-3	TRBJ2-3	TRBD1	TGTGCCAGCAGCGAGAGCCCAGGGGGCTGGGGCACAGATACGCAGTATTTT	CASSESPGGWGTDTQYF
.	TRBV6-2/TRBV6-3	TRBJ2-1	.	TGTGCCAGCAGTTACTCCACATTAGCTGAGCAGTTCTTC	CASSYSTLAEQFF
few	TRBV9	TRBJ1-5	.	TGTGCCAGCTCGCCGGGGATCTCGGGCAATCAGCCCCAGCATTTT	CASSPGISGNQPQHF
few	TRBV20-1	TRBJ2-5	TRBD1	TGCAGTGCTCAACCGGGACAGGGTGTAAAAGAGACCCAGTACTTC	CSAQPGQGVKETQYF
few	TRBV4-1	TRBJ2-7	.	TGCGCCAGCAGCTACGGGCAGGCGGACTACGAGCAGTACTTC	CASSYGQADYEQYF
.	TRBV19	TRBJ1-3	TRBD1	TGTGCCAGTCTCTGGACAGGACCTTTCTCTGGAAACACCATATATTTT	CASLWTGPFSGNTIYF
few	TRBV28	TRBJ2-7	TRBD1	TGTGCCAGCAGTTCCCTCGGGACAGACGAGCAGTACTTC	CASSSLGTDEQYF
.	TRBV13	TRBJ2-2	TRBD1	TGTGCCAGCAGCTTAGAGACAGGGGATAACACCGGGGAGCTGTTTTTT	CASSLETGDNTGELFF
many	TRBV28	TRBJ1-1	.	TGTGCCAGCAGTCCCGGGAGGTTTTTCACCACTGAAGCTTTCTTT	CASSPGRFFTTEAFF
.	TRBV20-1	TRBJ2-5	.	TGCAGTGCTAGAGATTTCCCCCGCAGCCAAGAGACCCAGTACTTC	CSARDFPRSQETQYF
many	TRBV27	TRBJ2-3	TRBD2	TGTGCCAGCAGCGGCAGCGGGGGGGCCGGGGGCACAGATACGCAGTATTTT	CASSGSGGAGGTDTQYF
many	TRBV10-3	TRBJ2-3	TRBD1	TGTGCCATCAGTATAGGACAGGGTCCCACAGATACGCAGTATTTT	CAISIGQGPTDTQYF
many	TRBV27	TRBJ1-5	.	TGTGCCAGCAGTTTAGAGTTTTTGAATCAGCCCCAGCATTTT	CASSLEFLNQPQHF
many	TRBV7-9	TRBJ2-1	.	TGTGCCAGCCTGAGCAACCTTCGGAGGGGATCTGAGCAGTTCTTC	CASLSNLRRGSEQFF
.	TRBV6-1	TRBJ1-2	TRBD1	TGTGCCAGCAGTACCGGGACAGGGGAAAACTATGGCTACACCTTC	CASSTGTGENYGYTF
.	TRBV19	TRBJ1-2	.	TGTGCCAGTAGTTTAAGTTACTATGGCTACACCTTC	CASSLSYYGYTF
once	TRBV27	TRBJ2-1	TRBD2	TGTGCCAGCAGTTTATCGGGGCTAGCGGGGAACAATGAGCAGTTCTTC	CASSLSGLAGNNEQFF
many	TRBV6-1	TRBJ1-6	.	TGTGCCAGCAGAATCCAGGGGTGGGGTAATTCACCCCTCCACTTT	CASRIQGWGNSPLHF
many	TRBV28	TRBJ1-1	.	TGTGCCAGCAGTTCCCACCGGGGGGGATCCACTGAAGCTTTCTTT	CASSSHRGGSTEAFF
many	TRBV20-1	TRBJ2-3	TRBD2	TGCAGTGCTAGGGGCAATTGGGTGGGGACTAGCGGAGCTGCTAGCACAGATACGCAGTATTTT	CSARGNWVGTSGAASTDTQYF
.	TRBV2	TRBJ2-1	TRBD2	TGTGCCAGCCTAAAAGCGGGAATTGGCAATGAGCAGTTCTTC	CASLKAGIGNEQFF
many	TRBV30	TRBJ2-3	TRBD2	TGTGCCTGGAGTCTGGGACTAGCGGGAGGGACAGATACGCAGTATTTT	CAWSLGLAGGTDTQYF
few	TRBV6-5	TRBJ2-7	.	TGTGCCAGCAGTTATACTAGGGGCTCCTACGAGCAGTACTTC	CASSYTRGSYEQYF
many	TRBV30	TRBJ2-4	.	TGTGCCTGGAGTGAAGGTAGCGGAGCCAAAAACATTCAGTACTTC	CAWSEGSGAKNIQYF
.	TRBV3-1	TRBJ1-1	.	TGTGCCAGCAGCTATGTTCTGGGGGCTGAAGCTTTCTTT	CASSYVLGAEAFF
many	TRBV11-3	TRBJ1-2	.	TGTGCCAGCAGCGAATATGGACAGCTCGACTTC	CASSEYGQLDF